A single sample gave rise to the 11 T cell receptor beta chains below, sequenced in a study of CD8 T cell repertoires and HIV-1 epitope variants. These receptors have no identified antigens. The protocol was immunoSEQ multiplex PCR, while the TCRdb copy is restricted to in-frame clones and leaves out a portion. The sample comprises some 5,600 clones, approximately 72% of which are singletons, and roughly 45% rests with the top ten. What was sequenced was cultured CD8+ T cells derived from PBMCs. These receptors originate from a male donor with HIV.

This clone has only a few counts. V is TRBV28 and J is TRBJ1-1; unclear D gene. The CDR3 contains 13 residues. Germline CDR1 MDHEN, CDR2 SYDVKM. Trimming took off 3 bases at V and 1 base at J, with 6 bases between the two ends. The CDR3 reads CASSLGRNTEAFF. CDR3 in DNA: TGTGCCAGCAGTTTGGGGAGGAACACTGAAGCTTTCTTT.

CDR3 protein: CASSRPDLGPYGYTF. In DNA form, the CDR3 reads TGCGCCAGCAGTCGGCCGGACCTGGGGCCCTATGGCTACACCTTC. This chain joins TRBV23-1 and TRBJ1-2, with a weak D call TRBD1 (5 bases). TRBV23-1 is placed among ORFs of uncertain function. V lost 4 bases to trimming and J lost 4 bases, with 16 bases between them. This CDR3 has 15 residues.

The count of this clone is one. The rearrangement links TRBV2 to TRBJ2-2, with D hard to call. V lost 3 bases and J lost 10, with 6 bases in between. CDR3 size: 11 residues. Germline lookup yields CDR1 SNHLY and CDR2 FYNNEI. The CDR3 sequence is CASSDDLELFF. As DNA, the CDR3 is TGTGCCAGCAGTGATGACTTGGAGCTGTTTTTT.

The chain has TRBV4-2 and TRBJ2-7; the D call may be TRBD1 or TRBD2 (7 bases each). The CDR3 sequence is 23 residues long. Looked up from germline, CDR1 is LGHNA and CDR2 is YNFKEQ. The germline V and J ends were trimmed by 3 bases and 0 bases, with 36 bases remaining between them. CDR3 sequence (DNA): TGTGCCAGCAGCCACTCGCTAGACGAGGTTTGGAGGGCAGGGGGGGTTAGCTCCTACGAGCAGTACTTC. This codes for CASSHSLDEVWRAGGVSSYEQYF.

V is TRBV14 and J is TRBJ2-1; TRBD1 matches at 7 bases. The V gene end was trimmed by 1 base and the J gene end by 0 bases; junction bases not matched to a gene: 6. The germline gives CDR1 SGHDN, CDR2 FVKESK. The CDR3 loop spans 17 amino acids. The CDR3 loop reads CASSQVGTVYSYNEQFF. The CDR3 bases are TGTGCCAGCAGCCAAGTCGGGACAGTATACTCCTACAATGAGCAGTTCTTC.

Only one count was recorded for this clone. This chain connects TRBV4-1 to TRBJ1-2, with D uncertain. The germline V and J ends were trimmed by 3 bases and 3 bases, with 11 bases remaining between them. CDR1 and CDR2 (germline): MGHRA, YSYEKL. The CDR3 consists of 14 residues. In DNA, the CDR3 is TGCGCCAGCAGCCAGGGGAGGGCGGACTATGGCTACACCTTC. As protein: CASSQGRADYGYTF.

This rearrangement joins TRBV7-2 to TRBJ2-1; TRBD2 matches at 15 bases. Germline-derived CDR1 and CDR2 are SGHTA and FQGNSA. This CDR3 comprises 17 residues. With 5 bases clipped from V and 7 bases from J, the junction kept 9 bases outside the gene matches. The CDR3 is CASSPGGLAGGRNEQFF. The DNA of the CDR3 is TGTGCCAGCAGCCCCGGTGGACTAGCGGGGGGGCGTAATGAGCAGTTCTTC.

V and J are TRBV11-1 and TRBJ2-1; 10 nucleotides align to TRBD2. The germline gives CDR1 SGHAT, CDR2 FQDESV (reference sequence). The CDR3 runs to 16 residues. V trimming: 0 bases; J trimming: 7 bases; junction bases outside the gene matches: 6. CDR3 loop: CASSLAWVAGGNEQFF. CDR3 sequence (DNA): TGTGCCAGCAGCTTAGCGTGGGTAGCGGGAGGTAATGAGCAGTTCTTC.

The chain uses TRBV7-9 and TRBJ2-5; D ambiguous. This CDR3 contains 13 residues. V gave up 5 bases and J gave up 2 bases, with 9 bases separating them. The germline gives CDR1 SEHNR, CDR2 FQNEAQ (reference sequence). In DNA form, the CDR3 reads TGTGCCAGCAGCCCCCACAGTCAAGAGACCCAGTACTTC. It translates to CASSPHSQETQYF.

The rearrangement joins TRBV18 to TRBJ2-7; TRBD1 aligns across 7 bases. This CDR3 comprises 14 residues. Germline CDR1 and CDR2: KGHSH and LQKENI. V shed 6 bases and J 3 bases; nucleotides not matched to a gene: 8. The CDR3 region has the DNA TGTGCCAGCTCCCCCGGGACAGCTTACTACGAGCAGTACTTC. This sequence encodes CASSPGTAYYEQYF.

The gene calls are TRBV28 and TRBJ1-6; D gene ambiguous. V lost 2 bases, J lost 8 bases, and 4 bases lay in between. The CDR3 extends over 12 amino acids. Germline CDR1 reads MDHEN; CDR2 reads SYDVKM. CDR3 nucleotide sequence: TGTGCCAGCAGTTTAGGGGATTCACCCCTCCACTTT. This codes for CASSLGDSPLHF.